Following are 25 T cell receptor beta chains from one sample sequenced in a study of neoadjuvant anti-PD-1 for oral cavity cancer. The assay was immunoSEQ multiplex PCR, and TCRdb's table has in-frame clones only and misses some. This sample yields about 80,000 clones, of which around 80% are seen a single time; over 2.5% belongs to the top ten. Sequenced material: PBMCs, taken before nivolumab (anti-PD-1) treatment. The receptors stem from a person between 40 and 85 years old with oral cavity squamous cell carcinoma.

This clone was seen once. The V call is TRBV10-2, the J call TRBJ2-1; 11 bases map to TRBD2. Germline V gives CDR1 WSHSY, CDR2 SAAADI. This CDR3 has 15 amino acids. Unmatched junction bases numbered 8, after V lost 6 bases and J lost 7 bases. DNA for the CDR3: TGCGCCAGCAGCCCCGGGGTAGCGGGAGGGAATGAGCAGTTCTTC. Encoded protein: CASSPGVAGGNEQFF.

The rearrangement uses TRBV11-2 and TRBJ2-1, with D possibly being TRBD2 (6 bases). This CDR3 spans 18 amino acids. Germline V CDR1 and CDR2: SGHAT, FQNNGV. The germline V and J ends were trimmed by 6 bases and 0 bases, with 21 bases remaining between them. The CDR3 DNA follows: TGTGCCAGCAGTCGACGGGACTCCAGGAAGAGCTCCTACAATGAGCAGTTCTTC. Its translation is CASSRRDSRKSSYNEQFF. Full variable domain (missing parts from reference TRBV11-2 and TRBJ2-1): EAGVAQSPRYKIIEKRQSVAFWCNPISGHATLYWYQQILGQGPKLLIQFQNNGVVDDSQLPKDRFSAERLKGVDSTLKIQPAKLEDSAVYLCASSRRDSRKSSYNEQFFGPGTRLTVL.

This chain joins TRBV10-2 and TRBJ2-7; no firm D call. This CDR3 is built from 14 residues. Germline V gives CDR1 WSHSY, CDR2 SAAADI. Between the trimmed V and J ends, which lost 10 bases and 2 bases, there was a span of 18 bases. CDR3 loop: CATHVGHPTYEQYF. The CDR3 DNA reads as TGCGCCACCCACGTGGGCCACCCGACCTACGAGCAGTACTTC.

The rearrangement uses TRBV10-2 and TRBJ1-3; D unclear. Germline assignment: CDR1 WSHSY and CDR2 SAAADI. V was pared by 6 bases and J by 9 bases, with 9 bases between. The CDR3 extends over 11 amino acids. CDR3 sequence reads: CASREGLTIYF. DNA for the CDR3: TGCGCCAGCAGAGAGGGCCTCACCATATATTTT.

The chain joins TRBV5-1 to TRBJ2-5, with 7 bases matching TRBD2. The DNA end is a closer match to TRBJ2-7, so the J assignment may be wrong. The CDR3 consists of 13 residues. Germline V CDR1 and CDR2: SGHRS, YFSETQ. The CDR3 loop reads CASSASGAHEQYF. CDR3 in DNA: TGCGCCAGCAGCGCTAGCGGAGCCCACGAGCAGTACTTC.

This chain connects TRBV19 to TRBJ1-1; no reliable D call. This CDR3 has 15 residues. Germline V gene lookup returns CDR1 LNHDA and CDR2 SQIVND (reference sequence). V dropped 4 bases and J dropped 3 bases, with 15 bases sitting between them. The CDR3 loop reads CASSSSSDGYTEAFF. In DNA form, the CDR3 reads TGTGCCAGTAGTAGTTCGTCCGACGGGTACACTGAAGCTTTCTTT. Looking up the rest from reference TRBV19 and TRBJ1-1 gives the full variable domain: DGGITQSPKYLFRKEGQNVTLSCEQNLNHDAMYWYRQDPGQGLRLIYYSQIVNDFQKGDIAEGYSVSREKKESFPLTVTSAQKNPTAFYLCASSSSSDGYTEAFFGQGTRLTVV.

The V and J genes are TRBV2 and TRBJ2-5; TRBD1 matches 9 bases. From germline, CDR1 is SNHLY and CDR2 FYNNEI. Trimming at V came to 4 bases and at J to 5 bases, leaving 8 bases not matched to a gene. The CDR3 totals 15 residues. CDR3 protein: CASSAEQGAPETQYF. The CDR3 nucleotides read TGTGCCAGCAGTGCCGAACAGGGGGCGCCGGAGACCCAGTACTTC.

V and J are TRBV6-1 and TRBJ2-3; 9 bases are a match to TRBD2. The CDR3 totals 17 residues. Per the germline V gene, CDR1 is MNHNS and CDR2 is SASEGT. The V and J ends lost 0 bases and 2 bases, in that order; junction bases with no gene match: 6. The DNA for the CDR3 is TGTGCCAGCAGTGAAGCCGCTAGCGGGATACCCACAGATACGCAGTATTTT. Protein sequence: CASSEAASGIPTDTQYF.

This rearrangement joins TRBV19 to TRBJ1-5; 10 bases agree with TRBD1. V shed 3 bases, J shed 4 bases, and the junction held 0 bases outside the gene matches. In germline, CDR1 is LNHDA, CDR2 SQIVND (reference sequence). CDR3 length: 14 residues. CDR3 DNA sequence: TGTGCCAGTAGTATGGGACAGGGGAATCAGCCCCAGCATTTT. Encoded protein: CASSMGQGNQPQHF. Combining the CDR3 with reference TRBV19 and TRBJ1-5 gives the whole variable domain DGGITQSPKYLFRKEGQNVTLSCEQNLNHDAMYWYRQDPGQGLRLIYYSQIVNDFQKGDIAEGYSVSREKKESFPLTVTSAQKNPTAFYLCASSMGQGNQPQHFGDGTRLSIL.

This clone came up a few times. CDR3 protein: CASSTGRWGARNTEAFF. CDR3 DNA sequence: TGTGCCAGCAGCACCGGACGCTGGGGGGCTAGGAACACTGAAGCTTTCTTT. The chain is built from TRBV5-4 and TRBJ1-1; D perhaps matches TRBD1 (6 bases). The V end was cut by 4 bases, the J end by 1 base, with 20 bases between. CDR3 length: 17 residues. CDR1 is SGHNT and CDR2 is YYREEE in the germline V gene (reference sequence).

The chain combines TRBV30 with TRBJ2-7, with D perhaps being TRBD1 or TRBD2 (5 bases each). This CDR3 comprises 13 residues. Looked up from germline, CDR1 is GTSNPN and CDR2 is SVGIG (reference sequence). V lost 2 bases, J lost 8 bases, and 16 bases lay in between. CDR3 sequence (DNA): TGTGCCTGGAGTCTTGGTGGGGGACGACAGCAGTACTTC. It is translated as CAWSLGGGRQQYF. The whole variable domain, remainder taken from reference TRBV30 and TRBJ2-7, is SQTIHQWPATLVQPVGSPLSLECTVEGTSNPNLYWYRQAAGRGLQLLFYSVGIGQISSEVPQNLSASRPQDRQFILSSKKLLLSDSGFYLCAWSLGGGRQQYFGPGTRLTVT.

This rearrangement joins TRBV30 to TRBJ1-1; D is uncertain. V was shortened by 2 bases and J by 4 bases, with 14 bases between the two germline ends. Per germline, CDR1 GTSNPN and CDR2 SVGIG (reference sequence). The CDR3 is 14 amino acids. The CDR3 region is CAWSYSGVPTEAFF. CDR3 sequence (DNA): TGTGCCTGGAGTTATTCTGGAGTCCCCACTGAAGCTTTCTTT.

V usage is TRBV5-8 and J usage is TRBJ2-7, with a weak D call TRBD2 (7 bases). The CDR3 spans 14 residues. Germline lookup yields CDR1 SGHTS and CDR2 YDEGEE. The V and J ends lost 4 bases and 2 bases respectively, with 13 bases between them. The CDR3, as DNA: TGTGCCAGCAGCCACCGGGGGGCTACCTACGAGCAGTACTTC. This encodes CASSHRGATYEQYF.

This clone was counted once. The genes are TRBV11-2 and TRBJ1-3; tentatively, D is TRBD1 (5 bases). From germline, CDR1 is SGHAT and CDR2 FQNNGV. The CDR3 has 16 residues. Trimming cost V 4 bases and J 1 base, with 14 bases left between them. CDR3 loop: CASSSTGGVSGNTIYF. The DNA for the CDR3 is TGTGCCAGCAGCTCGACGGGGGGAGTGTCTGGAAACACCATATATTTT.

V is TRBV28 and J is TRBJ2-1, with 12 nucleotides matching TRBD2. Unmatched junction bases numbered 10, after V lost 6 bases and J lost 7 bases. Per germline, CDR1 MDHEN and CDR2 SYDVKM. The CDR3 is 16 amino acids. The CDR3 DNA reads TGTGCCAGCAGGTCTAGCGGGAGGGCCGACAGTAATGAGCAGTTCTTC. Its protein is CASRSSGRADSNEQFF.

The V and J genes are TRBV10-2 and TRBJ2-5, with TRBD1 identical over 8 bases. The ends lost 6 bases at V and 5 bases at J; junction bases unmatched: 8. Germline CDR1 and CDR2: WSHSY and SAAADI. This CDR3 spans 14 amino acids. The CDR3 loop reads CASSYRGVGETQYF. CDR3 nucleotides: TGCGCCAGCAGCTACAGGGGGGTAGGGGAGACCCAGTACTTC.

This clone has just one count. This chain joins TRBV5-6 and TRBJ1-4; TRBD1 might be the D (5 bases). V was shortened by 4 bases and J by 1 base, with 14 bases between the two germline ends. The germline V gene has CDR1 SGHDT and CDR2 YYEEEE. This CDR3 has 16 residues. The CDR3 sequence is CASSPGGGLTNEKLFF. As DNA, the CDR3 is TGTGCCAGCAGCCCCGGCGGGGGGTTAACTAATGAAAAACTGTTTTTT.

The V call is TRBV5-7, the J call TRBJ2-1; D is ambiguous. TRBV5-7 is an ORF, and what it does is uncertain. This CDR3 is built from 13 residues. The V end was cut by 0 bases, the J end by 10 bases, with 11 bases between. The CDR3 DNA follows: TGTGCCAGCAGCTTGGGGCGAGTAGAGGAGCAGTTCTTC. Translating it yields CASSLGRVEEQFF.

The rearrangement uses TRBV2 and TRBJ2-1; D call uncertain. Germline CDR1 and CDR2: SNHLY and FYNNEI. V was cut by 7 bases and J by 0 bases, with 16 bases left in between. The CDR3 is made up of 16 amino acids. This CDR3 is CASTKRVLSSYNEQFF. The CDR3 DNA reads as TGTGCCAGCACAAAACGGGTCCTGAGCTCCTACAATGAGCAGTTCTTC.

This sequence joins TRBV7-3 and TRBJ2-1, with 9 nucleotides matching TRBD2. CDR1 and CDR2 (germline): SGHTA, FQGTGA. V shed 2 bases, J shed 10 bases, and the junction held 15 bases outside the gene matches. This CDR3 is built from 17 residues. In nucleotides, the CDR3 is TGTGCCAGCAGCTTAGAACCCCAAGGGGCGGGAGGGCTGGAGCAGTTCTTC. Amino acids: CASSLEPQGAGGLEQFF.

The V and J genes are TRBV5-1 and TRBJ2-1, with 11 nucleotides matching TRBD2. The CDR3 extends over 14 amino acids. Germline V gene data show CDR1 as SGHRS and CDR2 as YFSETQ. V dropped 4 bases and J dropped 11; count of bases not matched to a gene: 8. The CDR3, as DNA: TGCGCCAGCAGCGGTGGGGTAGCGGGAGGGAAGCAGTTCTTC. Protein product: CASSGGVAGGKQFF.

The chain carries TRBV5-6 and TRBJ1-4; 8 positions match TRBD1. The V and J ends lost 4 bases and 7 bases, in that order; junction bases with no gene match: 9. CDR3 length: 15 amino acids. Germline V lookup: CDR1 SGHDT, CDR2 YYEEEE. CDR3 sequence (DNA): TGTGCCAGCAGCCGAACGGACAGGGAGAGTGAAAAACTGTTTTTT. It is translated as CASSRTDRESEKLFF.

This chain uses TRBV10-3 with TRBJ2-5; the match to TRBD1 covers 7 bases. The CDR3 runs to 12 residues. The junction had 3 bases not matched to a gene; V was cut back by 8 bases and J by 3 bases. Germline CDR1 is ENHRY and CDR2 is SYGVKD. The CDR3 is CAIRGTEETQYF. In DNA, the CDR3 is TGTGCCATCCGAGGGACAGAAGAGACCCAGTACTTC.

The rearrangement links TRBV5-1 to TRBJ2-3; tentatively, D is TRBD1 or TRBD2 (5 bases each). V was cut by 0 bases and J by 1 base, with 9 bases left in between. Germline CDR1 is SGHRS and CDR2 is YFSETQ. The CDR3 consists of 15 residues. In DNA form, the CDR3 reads TGCGCCAGCAGCTTGGCGGGGCGGGGCACAGATACGCAGTATTTT. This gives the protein CASSLAGRGTDTQYF.

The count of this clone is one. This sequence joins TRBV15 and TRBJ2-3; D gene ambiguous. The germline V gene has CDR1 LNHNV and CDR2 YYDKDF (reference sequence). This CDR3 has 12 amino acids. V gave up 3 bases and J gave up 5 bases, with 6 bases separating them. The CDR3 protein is CATSRVGDTQYF. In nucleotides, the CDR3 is TGTGCCACCAGCAGGGTGGGAGATACGCAGTATTTT.